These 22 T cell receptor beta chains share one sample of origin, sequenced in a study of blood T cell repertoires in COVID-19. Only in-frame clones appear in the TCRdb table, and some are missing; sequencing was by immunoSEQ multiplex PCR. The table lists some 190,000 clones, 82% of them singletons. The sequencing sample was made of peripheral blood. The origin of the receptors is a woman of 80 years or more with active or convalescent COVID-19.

The CDR3: CASSRASGSAQYF. The CDR3 DNA reads TGTGCCAGCAGCAGGGCTAGCGGGAGCGCGCAGTATTTT. The rearrangement joins TRBV7-3 to TRBJ2-3, with 10 bases aligning to TRBD2. Germline-derived CDR1 and CDR2 are SGHTA and FQGTGA. This CDR3 region has 13 residues. V trimming: 5 bases; J trimming: 10 bases; junction bases outside the gene matches: 6.

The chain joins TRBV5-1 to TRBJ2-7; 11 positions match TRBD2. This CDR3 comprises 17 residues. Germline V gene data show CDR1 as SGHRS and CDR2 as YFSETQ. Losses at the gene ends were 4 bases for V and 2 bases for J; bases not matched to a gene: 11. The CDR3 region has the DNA TGCGCCAGCAGCCGGTTTAATAGCGGGAGGGAAACCTACGAGCAGTACTTC. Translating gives CASSRFNSGRETYEQYF. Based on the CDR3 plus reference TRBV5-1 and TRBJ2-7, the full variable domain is KAGVTQTPRYLIKTRGQQVTLSCSPISGHRSVSWYQQTPGQGLQFLFEYFSETQRNKGNFPGRFSGRQFSNSRSEMNVSTLELGDSALYLCASSRFNSGRETYEQYFGPGTRLTVT.

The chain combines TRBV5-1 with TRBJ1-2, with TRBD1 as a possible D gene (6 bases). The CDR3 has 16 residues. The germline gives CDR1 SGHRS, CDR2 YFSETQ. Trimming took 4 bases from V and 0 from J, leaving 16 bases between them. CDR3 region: CASSLRRDNSNYGYTF. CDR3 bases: TGCGCCAGCAGCCTGAGACGGGACAACTCTAACTATGGCTACACCTTC.

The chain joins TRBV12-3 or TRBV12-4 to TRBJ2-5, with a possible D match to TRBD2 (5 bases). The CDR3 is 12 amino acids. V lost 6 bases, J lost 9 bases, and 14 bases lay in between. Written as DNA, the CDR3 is TGTGCCAGCAGCCGGCTGACCGGGGCCCAGTACTTC. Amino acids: CASSRLTGAQYF.

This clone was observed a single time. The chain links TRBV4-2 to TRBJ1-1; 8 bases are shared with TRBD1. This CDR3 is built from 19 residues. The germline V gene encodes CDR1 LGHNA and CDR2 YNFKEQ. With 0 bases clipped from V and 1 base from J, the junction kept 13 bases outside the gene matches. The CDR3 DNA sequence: TGTGCCAGCAGCCAAGAGAGGGGGGCGTGGGACAGGAAGAACACTGAAGCTTTCTTT. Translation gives CASSQERGAWDRKNTEAFF.

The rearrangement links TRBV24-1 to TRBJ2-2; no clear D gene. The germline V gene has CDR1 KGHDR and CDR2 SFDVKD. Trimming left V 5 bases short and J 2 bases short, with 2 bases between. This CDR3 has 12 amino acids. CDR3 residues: CATSVNTGELFF. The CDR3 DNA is TGTGCCACCAGTGTAAACACCGGGGAGCTGTTTTTT.

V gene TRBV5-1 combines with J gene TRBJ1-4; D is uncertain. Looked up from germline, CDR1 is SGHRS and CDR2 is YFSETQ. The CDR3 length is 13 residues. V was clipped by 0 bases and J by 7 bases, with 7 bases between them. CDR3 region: CASSLGAGEKLFF. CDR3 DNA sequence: TGCGCCAGCAGCTTGGGGGCCGGTGAAAAACTGTTTTTT.

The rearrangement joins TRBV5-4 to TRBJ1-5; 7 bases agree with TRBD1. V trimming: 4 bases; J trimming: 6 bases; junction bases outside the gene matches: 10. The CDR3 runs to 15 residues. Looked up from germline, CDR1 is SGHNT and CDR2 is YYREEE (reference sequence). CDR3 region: CASSDEPYRGQPQHF. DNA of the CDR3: TGTGCCAGCAGCGATGAACCCTACAGGGGTCAGCCCCAGCATTTT. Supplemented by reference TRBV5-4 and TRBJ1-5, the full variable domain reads ETGVTQSPTHLIKTRGQQVTLRCSSQSGHNTVSWYQQALGQGPQFIFQYYREEENGRGNFPPRFSGLQFPNYSSELNVNALELDDSALYLCASSDEPYRGQPQHFGDGTRLSIL.

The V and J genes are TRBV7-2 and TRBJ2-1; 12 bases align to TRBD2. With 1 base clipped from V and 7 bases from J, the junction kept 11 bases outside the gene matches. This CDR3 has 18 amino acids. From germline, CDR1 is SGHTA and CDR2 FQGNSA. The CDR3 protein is CASSLVSSGRARRNEQFF. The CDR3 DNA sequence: TGTGCCAGCAGCTTAGTCTCTAGCGGGAGGGCCAGGAGAAATGAGCAGTTCTTC.

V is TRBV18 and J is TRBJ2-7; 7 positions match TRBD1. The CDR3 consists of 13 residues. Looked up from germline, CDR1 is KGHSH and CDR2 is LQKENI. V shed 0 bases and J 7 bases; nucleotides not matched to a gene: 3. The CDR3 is CASSPPTGWEQYF. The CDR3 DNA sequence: TGTGCCAGCTCACCACCGACAGGGTGGGAGCAGTACTTC. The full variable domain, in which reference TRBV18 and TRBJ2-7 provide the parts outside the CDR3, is NAGVMQNPRHLVRRRGQEARLRCSPMKGHSHVYWYRQLPEEGLKFMVYLQKENIIDESGMPKERFSAEFPKEGPSILRIQQVVRGDSAAYFCASSPPTGWEQYFGPGTRLTVT.

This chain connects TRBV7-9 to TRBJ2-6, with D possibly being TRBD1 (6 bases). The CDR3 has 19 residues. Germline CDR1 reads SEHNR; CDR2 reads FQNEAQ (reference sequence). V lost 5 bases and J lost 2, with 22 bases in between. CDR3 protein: CASSRSPPYRDAGANVLTF. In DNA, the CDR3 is TGTGCCAGCAGCCGCAGCCCTCCGTACAGGGATGCTGGGGCCAACGTCCTGACTTTC.

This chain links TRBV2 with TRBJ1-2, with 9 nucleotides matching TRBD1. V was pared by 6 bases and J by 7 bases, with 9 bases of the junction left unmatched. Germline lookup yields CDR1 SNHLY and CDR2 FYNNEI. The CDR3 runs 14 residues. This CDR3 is CASREGQGLVGYTF. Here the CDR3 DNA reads TGTGCCAGCAGGGAGGGACAGGGATTAGTTGGCTACACCTTC.

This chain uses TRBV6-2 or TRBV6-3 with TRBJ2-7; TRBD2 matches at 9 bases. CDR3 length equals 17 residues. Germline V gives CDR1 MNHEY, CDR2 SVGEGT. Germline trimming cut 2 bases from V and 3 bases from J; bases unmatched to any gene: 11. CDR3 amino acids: CASSYLSYRTSDYEQYF. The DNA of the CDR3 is TGTGCCAGCAGTTACCTTTCTTACAGGACTAGCGACTACGAGCAGTACTTC.

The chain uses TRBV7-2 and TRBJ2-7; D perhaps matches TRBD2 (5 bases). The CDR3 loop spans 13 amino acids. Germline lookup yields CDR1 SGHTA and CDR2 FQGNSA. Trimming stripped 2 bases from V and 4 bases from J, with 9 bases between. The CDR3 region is CASSLPTRYEQYF. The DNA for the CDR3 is TGTGCCAGCAGCTTACCTACTAGGTACGAGCAGTACTTC. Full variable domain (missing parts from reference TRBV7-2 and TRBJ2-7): GAGVSQSPSNKVTEKGKDVELRCDPISGHTALYWYRQSLGQGLEFLIYFQGNSAPDKSGLPSDRFSAERTGGSVSTLTIQRTQQEDSAVYLCASSLPTRYEQYFGPGTRLTVT.

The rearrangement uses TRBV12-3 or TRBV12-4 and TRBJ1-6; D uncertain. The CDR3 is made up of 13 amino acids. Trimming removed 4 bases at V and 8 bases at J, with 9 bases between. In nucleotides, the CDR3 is TGTGCCAGCAGTTCCAAGGAGGATTCACCCCTCCACTTT. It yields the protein CASSSKEDSPLHF.

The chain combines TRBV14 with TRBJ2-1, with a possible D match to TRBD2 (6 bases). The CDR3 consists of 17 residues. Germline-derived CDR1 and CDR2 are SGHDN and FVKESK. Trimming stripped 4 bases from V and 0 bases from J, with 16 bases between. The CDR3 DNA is TGTGCCAGCAGCCTGAACCGGGGACTCCACTCCTACAATGAGCAGTTCTTC. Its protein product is CASSLNRGLHSYNEQFF.

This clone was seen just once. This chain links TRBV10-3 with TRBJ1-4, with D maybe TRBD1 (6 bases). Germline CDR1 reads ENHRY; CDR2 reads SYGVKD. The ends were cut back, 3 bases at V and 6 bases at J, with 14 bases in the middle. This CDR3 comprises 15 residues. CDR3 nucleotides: TGTGCCATCAGTGAAAGGGGGGGCGCTGATGAAAAACTGTTTTTT. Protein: CAISERGGADEKLFF.

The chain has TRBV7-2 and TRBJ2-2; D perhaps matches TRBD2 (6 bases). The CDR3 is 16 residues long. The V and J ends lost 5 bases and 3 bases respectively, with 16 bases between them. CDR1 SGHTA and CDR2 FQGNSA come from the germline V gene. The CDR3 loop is CASSAGRESYTGELFF. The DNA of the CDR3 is TGTGCCAGCAGCGCTGGCCGGGAGTCGTACACCGGGGAGCTGTTTTTT.

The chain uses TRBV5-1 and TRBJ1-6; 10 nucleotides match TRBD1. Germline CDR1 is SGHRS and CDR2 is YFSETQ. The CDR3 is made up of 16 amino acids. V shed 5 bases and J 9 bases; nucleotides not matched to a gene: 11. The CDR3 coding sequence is TGCGCCAGCAGGTCCGGGACAGGGGACGTGGGTTCACCCCTCCACTTT. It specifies CASRSGTGDVGSPLHF.

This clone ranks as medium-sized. The CDR3: CASSLIAGGSGELFF. Written as DNA, the CDR3 is TGCGCCAGCAGCTTGATCGCGGGAGGGTCCGGGGAGCTGTTTTTT. The rearrangement uses TRBV5-1 and TRBJ2-2, with TRBD2 identical over 9 bases. This CDR3 comprises 15 residues. The germline CDR1 and CDR2 sequences are SGHRS and YFSETQ. V gave up 1 base and J gave up 6 bases; unmatched junction bases: 4.

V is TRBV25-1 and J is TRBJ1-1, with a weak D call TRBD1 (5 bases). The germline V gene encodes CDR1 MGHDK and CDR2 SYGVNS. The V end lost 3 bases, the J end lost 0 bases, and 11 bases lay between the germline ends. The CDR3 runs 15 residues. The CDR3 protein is CASSDDSQMNTEAFF. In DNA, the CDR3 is TGTGCCAGCAGTGATGACAGCCAAATGAACACTGAAGCTTTCTTT.

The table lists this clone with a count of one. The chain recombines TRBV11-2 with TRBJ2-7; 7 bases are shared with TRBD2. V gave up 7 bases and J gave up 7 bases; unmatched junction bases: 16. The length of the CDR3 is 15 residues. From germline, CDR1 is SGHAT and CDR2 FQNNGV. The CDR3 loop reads CASTFGSVGGREQYF. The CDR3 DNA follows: TGTGCCAGCACCTTCGGATCGGTCGGGGGGAGGGAGCAGTACTTC.